Below are 13 T cell receptor beta chains sequenced from a single sample in a study of blood T cells in healthy people across ages. With a J-beta primer mix and a sample-barcoded 5' primer, a second PCR ran about 7 to 11 cycles. TCRdb re-called the 5' RACE reads with MiXCR, one entry per CDR3 protein. The sample holds 1.5 million to 2 million distinct CDR3 sequences, 28% seen once. Sample: blood. The receptors come from a woman in her 30s in good health.

The chain is built from TRBV5-1 and TRBJ1-1; 9 bases line up with TRBD1. Germline assignment: CDR1 SGHRS and CDR2 YFSETQ. Trimming took 4 bases from V and 9 from J; bases not matched to a gene: 10. The CDR3 length is 14 residues. The CDR3 reads CASSLSGTGLQAFF. The CDR3 nucleotides read TGCGCCAGCAGCCTCTCCGGGACAGGGTTACAAGCTTTCTTT.

V gene TRBV7-9 combines with J gene TRBJ2-1; no definite D call. The germline gives CDR1 SEHNR, CDR2 FQNEAQ (reference sequence). The CDR3 extends over 15 amino acids. The V and J ends lost 5 bases and 9 bases respectively, with 20 bases between them. The CDR3 sequence: CASSPPSDSWSEQFF. The CDR3 DNA sequence: TGTGCCAGCAGCCCTCCCTCGGATAGTTGGAGTGAGCAGTTCTTC.

The chain combines TRBV12-3 or TRBV12-4 with TRBJ1-1; TRBD1 is a possible D gene (6 bases). This CDR3 contains 13 residues. Trimming stripped 5 bases from V and 6 bases from J, with 13 bases between. The CDR3 region is CASSPLQGSEAFF. As DNA, the CDR3 is TGTGCCAGCAGTCCCCTACAGGGATCTGAAGCTTTCTTT.

This clonotype was seen repeatedly, ten times or more. The J gene is TRBJ2-1, the V gene TRBV4-3, with D unresolved. Germline V lookup: CDR1 LGHNA, CDR2 YSLEER. The CDR3 is made up of 13 amino acids. The ends were cut back, 0 bases at V and 10 bases at J, with 10 bases in the middle. The CDR3 DNA reads TGCGCCAGCAGCCAAGATTTTAGTCGCGAGCAGTTCTTC. This codes for CASSQDFSREQFF.

V is TRBV30 and J is TRBJ2-7, with D maybe TRBD2 (5 bases). V was clipped by 5 bases and J by 4 bases, with 15 bases between them. The length of the CDR3 is 13 residues. Germline CDR1 and CDR2: GTSNPN and SVGIG (reference sequence). The CDR3 sequence: CAWEALTGYEQYF. The DNA of the CDR3 is TGTGCCTGGGAGGCCCTGACGGGGTACGAGCAGTACTTC.

This clonotype was seen ten or more times. The rearrangement joins TRBV29-1 to TRBJ2-7, with 7 bases that match TRBD1. Germline loops: CDR1 SQVTM, CDR2 ANQGSEA. V lost 7 bases and J lost 0; bases outside the gene matches: 9. The CDR3 has 14 amino acids. The CDR3 bases are TGCAGCGCCTCAGGGGGAGAAGGCTCCTACGAGCAGTACTTC. Translation: CSASGGEGSYEQYF.

The CDR3 coding sequence is TGCGCCAGCAGCCAAGAGCACCCGACACGCAATGGCTACACCTTC. Encoded protein: CASSQEHPTRNGYTF. The V and J genes are TRBV4-1 and TRBJ1-2; D is ambiguous. With 0 bases removed from V and 6 bases from J, the gap between germline ends came to 14 bases. This CDR3 spans 15 amino acids. Germline V gives CDR1 MGHRA, CDR2 YSYEKL.

In its sample, this clonotype was seen many times. The chain links TRBV15 to TRBJ2-4; D unclear. Per the germline V gene, CDR1 is LNHNV and CDR2 is YYDKDF (reference sequence). Trimming took 7 bases from V and 6 from J, leaving 7 bases between them. This CDR3 spans 11 amino acids. The CDR3 here is CATMERNIQYF. Here the CDR3 DNA reads TGTGCCACCATGGAACGAAACATTCAGTACTTC.

The rearrangement links TRBV11-2 to TRBJ1-1; D is possibly TRBD1 (5 bases). This CDR3 region has 16 residues. Germline CDR1 reads SGHAT; CDR2 reads FQNNGV. V lost 4 bases to trimming and J lost 0 bases, with 15 bases between them. DNA of the CDR3: TGTGCCAGCAGCTCACCCGGGGGGTTTATGAACACTGAAGCTTTCTTT. Amino acid sequence: CASSSPGGFMNTEAFF.

The V call is TRBV6-6, the J call TRBJ2-5; D gene ambiguous. Germline V gene lookup returns CDR1 MNHNY and CDR2 SVGAGI (reference sequence). Trimming cost V 0 bases and J 5 bases, with 13 bases left between them. The CDR3 sequence is 15 residues long. In DNA, the CDR3 is TGTGCCAGCAGTTACTCGAGAGGTCTCGGGGAGACCCAGTACTTC. This gives the protein CASSYSRGLGETQYF.

Turning to this clonotype: In this CDR3 the conserved last residue, phenylalanine or tryptophan, is missing, so a read error is likely. The DNA of the CDR3 is TGTGCCAGCAGTCCGGGGGGAATGGGTTACAATGAGCAGTTCTGC. Amino acid sequence: CASSPGGMGYNEQFC. V is TRBV6-5 and J is TRBJ2-1, with 7 bases aligning to TRBD2. This CDR3 has 15 residues. Germline V gene data show CDR1 as MNHEY and CDR2 as SVGAGI. Trimming cost V 5 bases and J 4 bases; bases outside gene matches: 8.

This clonotype occurred a few times. V gene TRBV4-3 combines with J gene TRBJ2-1; 11 nucleotides line up with TRBD2. Looked up from germline, CDR1 is LGHNA and CDR2 is YSLEER. The CDR3 runs 16 residues. J was trimmed by 8 bases and V by 1 base; bases with no gene match: 7. The CDR3 loop is CASSQVTSGSTDEQFF. Here the CDR3 DNA reads TGCGCCAGCAGCCAAGTCACTAGCGGGAGCACGGATGAGCAGTTCTTC.

This clonotype has a handful of counts. CDR3 amino acids: CASSLNEGGEEDLAFF. In DNA form, the CDR3 reads TGTGCCAGCAGCCTTAACGAGGGAGGCGAGGAGGACTTGGCGTTCTTC. This rearrangement joins TRBV11-2 to TRBJ2-1; weak D call: TRBD2 (6 bases). The CDR3 consists of 16 residues. From germline, CDR1 is SGHAT and CDR2 FQNNGV. Trimming cost V 5 bases and J 15 bases, with 29 bases left between them.